These 7 T cell receptor beta chains were all obtained from the same sample, sequenced in a study of post-analysis software for immune sequencing data (dated by TCRdb to 2013 to 2016). Summary of the overall study and its limitations: Significantly higher frequencies in patients than in controls were found for about five TRBV segments, including TRBV5-6, TRBV5-1 and TRBV20-1.

These receptors have no identified antigens. Library preparation employed PCR. The sequencer was an Illumina HiSeq 2500. To reduce PCR and sequencing biases, unique molecular identifiers were built into the TCR beta cDNA libraries. TCRdb took the public reads, trimmed them with fastp at Q25, ran MiXCR for clone calling and kept in-frame beta chains. Here each entry gathers all rows of one CDR3 protein and keeps the most common genes and DNA. In this sample the table shows about 540,000 distinct CDR3 sequences, 30% to 40% of which occur a single time. Jointly, the top ten make up 5% to 6% of the sample. Source material: blood. Every receptor here comes from a girl younger than 18 with multiple sclerosis.

This chain links TRBV6-5 with TRBJ1-1; D is uncertain. Germline assignment: CDR1 MNHEY and CDR2 SVGAGI. Trimming took off 0 bases at V and 1 base at J, with 9 bases between the two ends. The CDR3 runs to 15 residues. CDR3 sequence (DNA): TGTGCCAGCAGTTACTCGATATCCTCGAACACTGAAGCTTTCTTT. This gives the protein CASSYSISSNTEAFF.

This clonotype was observed a handful of times. The chain joins TRBV20-1 to TRBJ2-1; 8 bases align to TRBD2. J was trimmed by 0 bases and V by 3 bases; bases with no gene match: 7. CDR3 length: 16 residues. Germline V gene data show CDR1 as DFQATT and CDR2 as SNEGSKA (reference sequence). CDR3: CSASRGRGVSYNEQFF. The CDR3 nucleotides read TGCAGTGCTAGTCGGGGGCGGGGGGTCTCCTACAATGAGCAGTTCTTC.

The V gene is TRBV10-3, the J gene TRBJ1-4, with no clear D. The germline V and J ends were trimmed by 3 bases and 8 bases, with 7 bases remaining between them. Germline V gives CDR1 ENHRY, CDR2 SYGVKD. The CDR3 extends over 12 amino acids. The CDR3 here is CAISDQEEKLFF. DNA of the CDR3: TGTGCCATCAGTGATCAAGAGGAAAAACTGTTTTTT.

The chain combines TRBV4-2 with TRBJ2-3, with 10 bases fitting TRBD2. V lost 0 bases and J lost 3; bases outside the gene matches: 12. CDR3 length: 19 residues. Looked up from germline, CDR1 is LGHNA and CDR2 is YNFKEQ. The chain's CDR3 is CASSQDVTPSGGETDTQYF. The DNA of the CDR3 is TGTGCCAGCAGCCAAGATGTTACCCCAAGCGGGGGGGAAACAGATACGCAGTATTTT.

V is TRBV18 and J is TRBJ1-2, with 7 nucleotides matching TRBD1. Germline V gives CDR1 KGHSH, CDR2 LQKENI. Trimming cost V 5 bases and J 8 bases; bases outside gene matches: 17. The CDR3 covers 16 residues. The DNA of the CDR3 is TGTGCCAGCTCAATCGTCCCACCCGACAGGGAACAAGGCTACACCTTC. It translates to CASSIVPPDREQGYTF.

The chain is built from TRBV10-3 and TRBJ1-1; D is undetermined. Germline V gene lookup returns CDR1 ENHRY and CDR2 SYGVKD. V lost 6 bases and J 0 bases, leaving 14 bases between the germline ends. The CDR3 loop spans 15 amino acids. The CDR3 here is CAISDGATMNTEAFF. The CDR3 DNA follows: TGTGCCATCAGCGATGGAGCAACCATGAACACTGAAGCTTTCTTT.

The chain has TRBV10-3 and TRBJ2-5, with TRBD2 matching 8 bases. V lost 10 bases and J lost 3; bases outside the gene matches: 13. The germline gives CDR1 ENHRY, CDR2 SYGVKD. This CDR3 comprises 15 residues. This CDR3 reads CATTLGSGIKETQYF. As DNA, the CDR3 is TGTGCCACCACACTCGGTAGCGGGATAAAAGAGACCCAGTACTTC.